The rows below give T cell receptor beta chains drawn from one sample of a study of cytomegalovirus exposure and HLA in healthy donors. Method: immunoSEQ multiplex PCR; TCRdb's copy keeps in-frame clones and lacks some. Among some 200,000 clones listed, around 80% were seen once. The source material was PBMCs. Every receptor here comes from a man aged 35 to 55 in good health and CMV-seropositive. CDR3s leave out the opening cysteine and the closing phenylalanine or tryptophan. A D gene is named only where the DNA matches it firmly.

v_call: TRBV7-6
j_call: TRBJ2-1
d_call: -
cdr3_length: 10
cdr3_aa: ASSQGDGEQF

v_call: TRBV10-3
j_call: TRBJ2-3
d_call: TRBD2
cdr3_length: 13
cdr3_aa: AISGAGDGTDTQY

v_call: TRBV6-6
j_call: TRBJ2-5
d_call: -
cdr3_length: 9
cdr3_aa: ASSPKETQY

v_call: TRBV18
j_call: TRBJ2-2
d_call: -
cdr3_length: 12
cdr3_aa: ASSPPTVTGELF

v_call: TRBV9
j_call: TRBJ1-4
d_call: TRBD1
cdr3_length: 12
cdr3_aa: ASSVAGGFEKLF

v_call: TRBV5-5
j_call: TRBJ2-7
d_call: -
cdr3_length: 12
cdr3_aa: ASTLIGGAGEQY

v_call: TRBV27
j_call: TRBJ1-1
d_call: -
cdr3_length: 11
cdr3_aa: ASNKQGNTEAF

v_call: TRBV7-3
j_call: TRBJ2-2
d_call: -
cdr3_length: 14
cdr3_aa: ASSLPQGGGTGELF

v_call: TRBV15
j_call: TRBJ1-5
d_call: -
cdr3_length: 13
cdr3_aa: ATSRGGVSNQPQH

v_call: TRBV27
j_call: TRBJ2-3
d_call: TRBD2
cdr3_length: 15
cdr3_aa: ASSTGTSGGATDTQY

v_call: TRBV18
j_call: TRBJ1-6
d_call: TRBD1
cdr3_length: 15
cdr3_aa: ASSPRQGSAYNSPLH

v_call: TRBV9
j_call: TRBJ1-2
d_call: -
cdr3_length: 10
cdr3_aa: ASGGGNGGYT

v_call: TRBV2
j_call: TRBJ2-1
d_call: TRBD2
cdr3_length: 12
cdr3_aa: ASSRTSGGNEQF

v_call: TRBV7-9
j_call: TRBJ2-7
d_call: -
cdr3_length: 13
cdr3_aa: ASSFGRGAGYEQY